This T cell receptor (beta chain) was identified during a study of blood T cell repertoires in COVID-19. Study information: T cells, B-cell-depleted T cells, or PBMCs provided the cDNA or gDNA that served as material.

Sequencing used immunoSEQ multiplex PCR; TCRdb keeps in-frame clones, though not all of them. Found here are approximately 270,000 clones, approximately 83% of them singletons; the top ten hold 4.3%. The ends lost 6 bases at V and 2 bases at J; junction bases unmatched: 3. Per the germline V gene, CDR1 is LGHDT and CDR2 is YNNKEL (reference sequence). This CDR3 is 16 amino acids long. This study enrolled people aged roughly 18 to 90 from approximately 25 US geographic areas. Cohort placement rested on clinical history that participants reported themselves. Cohort 3 donors counted as recovered after two negative PCRs, clearance, or resolved symptoms.

The rearrangement uses TRBV3-1 (or the pseudogene TRBV3-2) and TRBJ2-6; 11 bases are a match to TRBD2. The TCR originated in a woman aged 25-40 years who had recovered from COVID-19. Input material: PBMCs or T cells enriched from blood (not recorded which). This CDR3 reads CASRRGLAAGANVLTF. CDR3 nucleotide sequence: TGTGCCAGCAGACGGGGACTAGCGGCTGGGGCCAACGTCCTGACTTTC.